This T cell receptor (beta chain) derives from a study of cytomegalovirus exposure and HLA in healthy donors. The CDR3 contains 14 residues. Per the germline V gene, CDR1 is SGHRS and CDR2 is YFSETQ. V lost 0 bases and J lost 4, with 8 bases in between. Profiling relied on immunoSEQ multiplex PCR, and the TCRdb table lists in-frame clones only, not all of them. The data hold some 80,000 clones, with about 96% observed a single time. V usage is TRBV5-1 and J usage is TRBJ2-1; D possibly corresponds to TRBD2 (6 bases). This TCR was recovered from a man aged 18 to 35 in good health and CMV-seropositive. The specimen sequenced was PBMCs. CDR3 sequence: CASSLAGVYNEQFF. Here the CDR3 DNA reads TGCGCCAGCAGCTTGGCGGGAGTATACAATGAGCAGTTCTTC.